A single sample is the source of the 27 T cell receptor beta chains below, sequenced in a study of PD-L1 blockade in urothelial cancer. Time point meaning: pretreatment peripheral blood. Sequencing used immunoSEQ multiplex PCR; TCRdb keeps in-frame clones, though not all of them. The table shows tens of thousands of clones, with around four fifths occurring only once. This material consisted of PBMCs, taken around atezolizumab (anti-PD-L1) treatment. These receptors all come from a man in his forties with urothelial cancer.

The J gene is TRBJ2-1, the V gene TRBV4-2, with TRBD2 identical over 8 bases. Trimming at V came to 0 bases and at J to 7 bases, leaving 11 bases not matched to a gene. This CDR3 is 17 amino acids long. CDR1 LGHNA and CDR2 YNFKEQ come from the germline V gene. In nucleotides, the CDR3 is TGTGCCAGCAGCCAAGAAGCCCCGGGACTAGTGTTTAATGAGCAGTTCTTC. Translation: CASSQEAPGLVFNEQFF.

A note on this clone: An end of the junction does not agree with germline; a read error may underlie this. The CDR3 spells CASTEGTFRLNAEAFF. The CDR3 DNA reads TGTGCCAGCACCGAGGGGACATTCCGTTTGAACGCTGAAGCTTTCTTT. The chain has TRBV2 and TRBJ1-1; D might be TRBD1 (6 bases). Germline V gene lookup returns CDR1 SNHLY and CDR2 FYNNEI. The CDR3 is made up of 16 amino acids.

The rearrangement uses TRBV5-1 and TRBJ1-1, with 10 positions matching TRBD1. The germline V gene has CDR1 SGHRS and CDR2 YFSETQ. J gave up 0 bases and V 4 bases, and 6 bases lay outside the gene matches. The length of the CDR3 is 16 residues. The CDR3 sequence is CASSLRQGAVNTEAFF. The CDR3 nucleotides read TGCGCCAGCAGCCTAAGACAGGGGGCAGTGAACACTGAAGCTTTCTTT.

The rearrangement uses TRBV5-1 and TRBJ2-3; 8 bases map to TRBD1. Germline CDR1 SGHRS, CDR2 YFSETQ. With 0 bases clipped from V and 2 bases from J, the junction kept 8 bases outside the gene matches. The CDR3 length is 17 residues. In DNA form, the CDR3 reads TGCGCCAGCAGCTTGGGGGCAGGGGGCTGGTTCACAGATACGCAGTATTTT. Protein sequence: CASSLGAGGWFTDTQYF. The full variable domain, completed using reference TRBV5-1 and TRBJ2-3, is KAGVTQTPRYLIKTRGQQVTLSCSPISGHRSVSWYQQTPGQGLQFLFEYFSETQRNKGNFPGRFSGRQFSNSRSEMNVSTLELGDSALYLCASSLGAGGWFTDTQYFGPGTRLTVL.

The chain couples TRBV7-2 to TRBJ1-4; 10 nucleotides align to TRBD1. J lost 7 bases, V lost 6 bases, and 11 bases had no gene match. The germline V gene has CDR1 SGHTA and CDR2 FQGNSA. This CDR3 is built from 16 residues. This CDR3 is CASSPTWGTGAEKLFF. The CDR3 nucleotides read TGTGCCAGCAGTCCAACCTGGGGGACAGGGGCTGAAAAACTGTTTTTT.

This chain links TRBV5-8 with TRBJ1-1, with TRBD1 matching 8 bases. The trim removed 3 bases at V and 1 base at J, leaving 5 bases unmatched. From germline, CDR1 is SGHTS and CDR2 YDEGEE. The CDR3 runs 15 residues. The CDR3 nucleotides read TGTGCCAGCAGCTCCCACAGGGGGGGGAACACTGAAGCTTTCTTT. Translation: CASSSHRGGNTEAFF.

This chain connects TRBV19 to TRBJ2-3; 7 nucleotides match TRBD2. The CDR3 runs to 13 residues. CDR1 is LNHDA and CDR2 is SQIVND in the germline V gene (reference sequence). V was clipped by 7 bases and J by 4 bases; unmatched bases: 5. In DNA, the CDR3 is TGTGCCAGTACGGCGGGAGTCCCAGATACGCAGTATTTT. Translating gives CASTAGVPDTQYF.

The chain combines TRBV4-3 with TRBJ2-3, with a tentative D call TRBD2 (6 bases). Germline V gene data show CDR1 as LGHNA and CDR2 as YSLEER. The CDR3 runs to 18 residues. The ends were cut back, 3 bases at V and 2 bases at J, with 21 bases in the middle. The CDR3 nucleotides are TGCGCCAGCAGCCATTCAGGTCCGGGACTTCCGACCACAGATACGCAGTATTTT. Translated, it gives CASSHSGPGLPTTDTQYF.

The gene calls are TRBV29-1 and TRBJ1-1, with a tentative D call TRBD1 (5 bases). Germline CDR1 SQVTM, CDR2 ANQGSEA. The CDR3 totals 11 residues. V was cut by 6 bases and J by 3 bases, with 8 bases left in between. The CDR3 protein is CSVWGDTEAFF. The CDR3 DNA follows: TGCAGCGTCTGGGGGGACACTGAAGCTTTCTTT. The variable domain in full, completed from reference TRBV29-1 and TRBJ1-1, reads SAVISQKPSRDICQRGTSLTIQCQVDSQVTMMFWYRQQPGQSLTLIATANQGSEATYESGFVIDKFPISRPNLTFSTLTVSNMSPEDSSIYLCSVWGDTEAFFGQGTRLTVV.

CDR3 region: CASSFRRGYRVPVNDQPQHF. The CDR3 coding sequence is TGTGCCAGCAGCTTTAGGCGGGGGTACAGGGTTCCGGTAAACGATCAGCCCCAGCATTTT. The V gene is TRBV7-3, the J gene TRBJ1-5, with D perhaps matching TRBD1 (6 bases). CDR1 is SGHTA, CDR2 FQGTGA, per germline. CDR3 length: 20 residues. V was pared by 3 bases and J by 5 bases, with 29 bases between.

This clone was detected only once. The V and J genes are TRBV5-1 and TRBJ2-1; 8 bases are shared with TRBD1. CDR1 SGHRS and CDR2 YFSETQ come from the germline V gene. Trimming removed 5 bases from V and 6 bases from J; junction bases left unmatched: 10. The CDR3 sequence is 15 residues long. Here the CDR3 DNA reads TGCGCCAGCAGTACCGGACAGGGAGGTCTCAATGAGCAGTTCTTC. This encodes CASSTGQGGLNEQFF.

The gene calls are TRBV7-9 and TRBJ1-3, with TRBD1 identical over 7 bases. Germline CDR1 is SEHNR and CDR2 is FQNEAQ (reference sequence). There are 19 residues in the CDR3. V dropped 0 bases and J dropped 1; count of bases not matched to a gene: 12. The CDR3, as DNA: TGTGCCAGCAGCTTAGCGCCTGGACAGGTCCAACGATCTGGAAACACCATATATTTT. It yields the protein CASSLAPGQVQRSGNTIYF.

The V call is TRBV6-5, the J call TRBJ2-5, with a weak D call TRBD2 (6 bases). Per the germline V gene, CDR1 is MNHEY and CDR2 is SVGAGI. This CDR3 has 11 amino acids. Trimming cost V 8 bases and J 5 bases, with 9 bases left between them. CDR3 protein: CASFRGETQYF. The CDR3 DNA sequence: TGTGCCAGCTTCCGGGGGGAGACCCAGTACTTC.

CDR3 sequence reads: CASGGLAGVRNEQFF. CDR3 coding DNA: TGTGCCAGCGGGGGTCTAGCGGGAGTCCGGAATGAGCAGTTCTTC. This chain uses TRBV2 with TRBJ2-1, with TRBD2 matching over 10 bases. In germline, CDR1 is SNHLY, CDR2 FYNNEI. The ends lost 8 bases at V and 7 bases at J; junction bases unmatched: 11. This CDR3 comprises 15 residues.

The V gene is TRBV6-5, the J gene TRBJ2-7, with D tentatively TRBD2 (6 bases). The CDR3 totals 13 residues. With 7 bases removed from V and 3 bases from J, the gap between germline ends came to 13 bases. Germline CDR1 MNHEY, CDR2 SVGAGI. CDR3 sequence: CASNSGTYYEQYF. CDR3 DNA sequence: TGTGCCAGCAATTCCGGGACTTACTACGAGCAGTACTTC.

This clone was detected only once. The chain uses TRBV2 and TRBJ2-7; tentative D call: TRBD1 (6 bases). The germline gives CDR1 SNHLY, CDR2 FYNNEI. The CDR3 has 17 residues. V was pared by 8 bases and J by 4 bases, with 27 bases between. Written as DNA, the CDR3 is TGTGCCAGCGGCTGGGGGACAAGGGGTAGCGTTGGGTACGAGCAGTACTTC. Residues: CASGWGTRGSVGYEQYF. The full variable domain, rest sourced from reference TRBV2 and TRBJ2-7, is EPEVTQTPSHQVTQMGQEVILRCVPISNHLYFYWYRQILGQKVEFLVSFYNNEISEKSEIFDDQFSVERPDGSNFTLKIRSTKLEDSAMYFCASGWGTRGSVGYEQYFGPGTRLTVT.

The chain combines TRBV5-1 with TRBJ2-7, with D unresolved. The germline V gene encodes CDR1 SGHRS and CDR2 YFSETQ. V was trimmed by 5 bases and J by 0 bases, leaving 18 bases between them. This CDR3 has 16 amino acids. CDR3 sequence reads: CASSEATTKSSYEQYF. Here the CDR3 DNA reads TGCGCCAGCAGTGAGGCAACAACAAAGAGCTCCTACGAGCAGTACTTC.

This chain connects TRBV30 to TRBJ2-7; D perhaps matches TRBD2 (6 bases). V was clipped by 7 bases and J by 6 bases, with 10 bases between them. Germline assignment: CDR1 GTSNPN and CDR2 SVGIG (reference sequence). This CDR3 is 10 amino acids long. The CDR3 DNA reads as TGTGCCTTGACTAGTTGCGAGCAGTACTTC. Its translation is CALTSCEQYF.

This chain links TRBV11-2 with TRBJ1-1; D possibly corresponds to TRBD1 (6 bases). V lost 6 bases to trimming and J lost 5 bases, with 13 bases between them. The V gene's germline CDR1 is SGHAT and CDR2 FQNNGV. The CDR3 sequence is 13 residues long. The chain's CDR3 is CASRYTGRTEAFF. The DNA for the CDR3 is TGTGCCAGCAGATATACAGGGCGAACTGAAGCTTTCTTT. Looking up the rest from reference TRBV11-2 and TRBJ1-1 gives the full variable domain: EAGVAQSPRYKIIEKRQSVAFWCNPISGHATLYWYQQILGQGPKLLIQFQNNGVVDDSQLPKDRFSAERLKGVDSTLKIQPAKLEDSAVYLCASRYTGRTEAFFGQGTRLTVV.

The table lists this clone with a few counts. The genes are TRBV7-2 and TRBJ2-2, with 8 bases identical to TRBD2. V was pared by 5 bases and J by 3 bases, with 5 bases of the junction left unmatched. Germline V gives CDR1 SGHTA, CDR2 FQGNSA. CDR3 length: 15 amino acids. Here the CDR3 DNA reads TGTGCCAGCAGCCCTGCAGCGGGAGACACCGGGGAGCTGTTTTTT. Translated, it gives CASSPAAGDTGELFF.

The gene calls are TRBV5-6 and TRBJ1-2; weak D call: TRBD1 (5 bases). Germline assignment: CDR1 SGHDT and CDR2 YYEEEE. V lost 2 bases and J lost 4, with 9 bases in between. The CDR3 runs to 13 residues. CDR3 in amino acids: CASSLPGGYGYTF. CDR3 sequence (DNA): TGTGCCAGCAGCTTACCCGGGGGCTATGGCTACACCTTC.

The rearrangement links TRBV19 to TRBJ2-1; TRBD1 might be the D (5 bases). Trimming pared 2 bases from V and 8 bases from J, leaving 19 bases between. This CDR3 comprises 16 residues. Germline V gives CDR1 LNHDA, CDR2 SQIVND (reference sequence). CDR3 sequence reads: CASSIRRTPLIDEQFF. CDR3 sequence (DNA): TGTGCCAGTAGTATACGCCGGACACCGCTAATCGATGAGCAGTTCTTC.

V usage is TRBV30 and J usage is TRBJ2-1; the D is unclear. The germline V and J ends were trimmed by 3 bases and 3 bases, with 6 bases remaining between them. The CDR3 sequence is 12 residues long. Germline V CDR1 and CDR2: GTSNPN, SVGIG (reference sequence). Written as DNA, the CDR3 is TGTGCCTGGAGCCCAGGCTACAATGAGCAGTTCTTC. Translating gives CAWSPGYNEQFF.

This chain links TRBV28 with TRBJ2-7, with a weak D call TRBD2 (5 bases). This CDR3 region has 11 residues. Looked up from germline, CDR1 is MDHEN and CDR2 is SYDVKM. V shed 9 bases and J shed 3 bases, with 9 bases lying between them. Written as DNA, the CDR3 is TGTGCCAGTCGAGAGGGCTACGAGCAGTACTTC. Amino acid sequence: CASREGYEQYF.

The table lists this clone with a few counts. The gene calls are TRBV7-2 and TRBJ2-7, with TRBD2 matching 9 bases. The germline CDR1 and CDR2 sequences are SGHTA and FQGNSA. This CDR3 has 15 amino acids. V was pared by 4 bases and J by 0 bases, with 4 bases of the junction left unmatched. The CDR3 sequence is CASSYSGSPSYEQYF. DNA of the CDR3: TGTGCCAGCAGCTATAGCGGGAGTCCCTCCTACGAGCAGTACTTC.

The V call is TRBV28, the J call TRBJ2-2, with 11 bases identical to TRBD1. Germline-derived CDR1 and CDR2 are MDHEN and SYDVKM. This CDR3 spans 16 amino acids. Trimming took 5 bases from V and 6 from J; bases not matched to a gene: 8. The CDR3: CASSPAGTGGPGELFF. The CDR3 DNA sequence: TGTGCCAGCAGTCCCGCCGGGACAGGGGGACCCGGGGAGCTGTTTTTT.

The rearrangement links TRBV29-1 to TRBJ2-1; 7 positions match TRBD2. The ends lost 2 bases at V and 4 bases at J; junction bases unmatched: 8. This CDR3 region has 15 residues. The germline gives CDR1 SQVTM, CDR2 ANQGSEA. CDR3 residues: CSVENGTTYYNEQFF. The CDR3 DNA is TGCAGCGTTGAAAACGGGACTACCTATTACAATGAGCAGTTCTTC.